This TCR beta chain was found in a study of blood T cell repertoires in COVID-19. Study details: The origin of the acute and convalescent COVID-19 samples was the United States, Italy and Spain. In each case, the material was cDNA or gDNA derived from T cells, B-cell-depleted T cells, or PBMCs.

Original processing methods: Amplification of reference gene primers provided the estimated nucleated cell counts. TCRdb keeps only in-frame clones here, not all; method: immunoSEQ multiplex PCR. That table supplies the V and J calls and clone size; D and trimming were determined from the DNA. The data hold more than 15,000 clones, with roughly four fifths observed a single time. Germline CDR1 and CDR2: SGHRS and YFSETQ. The CDR3 loop spans 15 amino acids. Trimming pared 4 bases from V and 6 bases from J, leaving 16 bases between. The sample comprised peripheral blood. This sequence joins TRBV5-1 and TRBJ2-2, with D perhaps TRBD2 (6 bases). This TCR was sampled from an older man with active COVID-19. CDR3 DNA: TGCGCCAGCAGCCCCAATAGCGGCGAGCCCGGGGAGCTGTTTTTT. Amino acid sequence: CASSPNSGEPGELFF.